Each of the 21 T cell receptor beta chains below was sequenced from the same sample in a study of T cell responses to AZD1222 COVID-19 vaccine. Using immunoSEQ multiplex PCR, the repertoire was profiled, and TCRdb retains in-frame clones only, with some absent. The sample lists about 180,000 clones; approximately 91% were seen once. The sample in question was peripheral blood, obtained on day 0 of AZD1222 vaccination. The origin of the receptors is an adult in good health.

The rearrangement uses TRBV24-1 and TRBJ2-7; 11 bases match TRBD1. The CDR3 runs to 14 residues. V was pared by 9 bases and J by 6 bases, with 9 bases of the junction left unmatched. The germline V gene has CDR1 KGHDR and CDR2 SFDVKD. CDR3 residues: CATQSGQGAREQYV. The CDR3 coding sequence is TGTGCCACCCAGTCCGGACAGGGGGCGCGCGAGCAGTACGTC.

The rearrangement links TRBV14 to TRBJ1-1, with D tentatively TRBD1 (6 bases). Trimming removed 5 bases at V and 1 base at J, with 17 bases between. The CDR3 runs to 16 residues. Per germline, CDR1 SGHDN and CDR2 FVKESK. Here the CDR3 DNA reads TGTGCCAGCAGCAGTACAGGGTACCCATCGAACACTGAAGCTTTCTTT. It specifies CASSSTGYPSNTEAFF.

The chain links TRBV5-6 to TRBJ2-7; 7 nucleotides agree with TRBD2. The CDR3 sequence is 13 residues long. The J segment lost 3 bases and the V segment lost 3 bases, leaving 3 bases of the junction unmatched. Germline loops: CDR1 SGHDT, CDR2 YYEEEE. CDR3 region: CASSSGGLYEQYF. Written as DNA, the CDR3 is TGTGCCAGCAGCTCGGGGGGTCTCTACGAGCAGTACTTC.

The chain has TRBV5-8 and TRBJ2-4; a possible D gene is TRBD2 (5 bases). In germline, CDR1 is SGHTS, CDR2 YDEGEE. Deletions cut 3 bases from V and 6 bases from J, with 7 bases between. CDR3 length: 12 residues. Here the CDR3 DNA reads TGTGCCAGCAGCTCCACTAGAAACATTCAGTACTTC. The encoded protein is CASSSTRNIQYF.

The rearrangement uses TRBV7-9 and TRBJ2-7; D ambiguous. The CDR3 sequence is 14 residues long. The germline V gene encodes CDR1 SEHNR and CDR2 FQNEAQ (reference sequence). Trimming took 1 base from V and 3 from J, leaving 10 bases between them. This CDR3 reads CASSLVGRFYEQYF. CDR3 nucleotides: TGTGCCAGCAGCTTAGTTGGCAGATTCTACGAGCAGTACTTC.

V gene TRBV2 combines with J gene TRBJ1-6; TRBD1 matches 7 bases. The CDR3 runs 14 residues. In germline, CDR1 is SNHLY, CDR2 FYNNEI. Losses at the gene ends were 6 bases for V and 18 bases for J; bases not matched to a gene: 17. The CDR3 here is CASSGGAAGDRDHF. CDR3 coding DNA: TGTGCCAGCAGCGGGGGGGCAGCCGGGGACAGAGACCACTTT.

On this clone: The germline gene is not matched at one end of the junction; a read error may be the cause. This chain joins TRBV5-8 and TRBJ1-4; a possible D gene is TRBD1 (5 bases). The CDR3 length is 17 residues. Germline V CDR1 and CDR2: SGHTS, YDEGEE. CDR3 nucleotide sequence: TGTGCCAGCAGCTTCCGAGACAGCGCGTTGACCCATGAAAAGCTGTTTTTT. It is translated as CASSFRDSALTHEKLFF.

This sequence joins TRBV2 and TRBJ2-5; no reliable D call. CDR1 SNHLY and CDR2 FYNNEI come from the germline V gene. The V gene lost 4 bases and the J gene lost 2 bases, with 14 bases spanning the gap. The CDR3 has 15 amino acids. CDR3: CASSGFGSIQETQYF. The CDR3 bases are TGTGCCAGCAGTGGCTTCGGGTCTATTCAAGAGACCCAGTACTTC.

In DNA form, the CDR3 reads TGTGCCAGCAGCTTAGCGCCACAGGCATCTTCGAACACCGGGGAGCTGTTTTTT. Translation gives CASSLAPQASSNTGELFF. J is TRBJ2-2 and V is TRBV7-2, with a possible D match to TRBD1 (5 bases). V gave up 0 bases and J gave up 0 bases, with 14 bases separating them. The CDR3 has 18 residues. Germline V gives CDR1 SGHTA, CDR2 FQGNSA.

The chain joins TRBV27 to TRBJ1-5; D not certain. Germline assignment: CDR1 MNHEY and CDR2 SMNVEV (reference sequence). V gave up 1 base and J gave up 1 base, with 2 bases separating them. The CDR3 has 13 residues. The CDR3 spells CASSLLSNQPQHF. DNA of the CDR3: TGTGCCAGCAGTTTATTAAGCAATCAGCCCCAGCATTTT.

This clone has only one observation. The genes are TRBV28 and TRBJ1-5; 7 bases agree with TRBD1. The CDR3 contains 15 residues. Trimming cost V 5 bases and J 4 bases; bases outside gene matches: 8. Germline-derived CDR1 and CDR2 are MDHEN and SYDVKM. In DNA, the CDR3 is TGTGCCAGCAGTCGAGCGGCAGGGGGAAATCAGCCCCAGCATTTT. It encodes CASSRAAGGNQPQHF. The variable domain in full, with the rest retrieved from reference TRBV28 and TRBJ1-5, is DVKVTQSSRYLVKRTGEKVFLECVQDMDHENMFWYRQDPGLGLRLIYFSYDVKMKEKGDIPEGYSVSREKKERFSLILESASTNQTSMYLCASSRAAGGNQPQHFGDGTRLSIL.

The chain couples TRBV19 to TRBJ1-6; maybe TRBD1 (6 bases). V lost 6 bases and J lost 4, with 7 bases in between. The CDR3 contains 13 residues. Germline V gene sequence: CDR1 LNHDA, CDR2 SQIVND (reference sequence). Written as DNA, the CDR3 is TGTGCCAGTAGACAGGGATATAATTCACCCCTCCACTTT. It specifies CASRQGYNSPLHF.

This clone was seen only once. The J gene is TRBJ1-3, the V gene TRBV2; D not resolved. Germline CDR1 is SNHLY and CDR2 is FYNNEI. The CDR3 covers 15 residues. Trimming removed 1 base from V and 0 bases from J, with 7 bases in between. CDR3 loop: CASSEDQSSGNTIYF. As DNA, the CDR3 is TGTGCCAGCAGTGAAGATCAGAGCTCTGGAAACACCATATATTTT.

This chain joins TRBV6-5 and TRBJ2-5, with D unclear. The germline V gene has CDR1 MNHEY and CDR2 SVGAGI. V shed 5 bases and J shed 0 bases, with 13 bases lying between them. This CDR3 has 15 residues. CDR3 residues: CASSPRPPYQETQYF. As DNA, the CDR3 is TGTGCCAGCAGTCCCCGGCCTCCCTACCAAGAGACCCAGTACTTC.

V gene TRBV7-2 combines with J gene TRBJ1-1; 8 bases align to TRBD1. CDR3 size: 15 residues. Trimming at V came to 1 base and at J to 4 bases, leaving 5 bases not matched to a gene. The germline CDR1 and CDR2 sequences are SGHTA and FQGNSA. CDR3 in DNA: TGTGCCAGCAGCTTAGGAGGACAGGGCGGCACTGAAGCTTTCTTT. It codes for CASSLGGQGGTEAFF.

This chain joins TRBV13 and TRBJ2-7, with D possibly being TRBD2 (6 bases). This CDR3 region has 13 residues. The ends were cut back, 5 bases at V and 2 bases at J, with 10 bases in the middle. CDR1 is PRHDT, CDR2 FYEKMQ, per germline (reference sequence). CDR3 in DNA: TGTGCCAGCAGCGCGGGGACCGCCTACGAGCAGTACGTC. Translation gives CASSAGTAYEQYV.

CDR3: CASSQETGVNQPQHF. The CDR3 DNA reads TGTGCCAGCTCACAAGAGACAGGCGTCAATCAGCCCCAGCATTTT. The J gene is TRBJ1-5, the V gene TRBV18; TRBD1 might be the D (6 bases). Germline CDR1 and CDR2: KGHSH and LQKENI. V was clipped by 4 bases and J by 3 bases, with 13 bases between them. CDR3 length: 15 amino acids.

The chain joins TRBV6-5 to TRBJ1-5, with D unresolved. This CDR3 has 14 residues. Trimming removed 8 bases from V and 0 bases from J, with 11 bases in between. CDR1 MNHEY and CDR2 SVGAGI come from the germline V gene. Here the CDR3 reads CASPGWDSNQPQHF. The CDR3 DNA reads TGTGCCAGCCCTGGTTGGGATAGCAATCAGCCCCAGCATTTT.

This clone was seen just once. CDR3 amino acids: CASSLGRGYQPQHF. The CDR3 DNA follows: TGTGCCAGCAGTTTAGGCAGGGGTTATCAGCCCCAGCATTTT. The gene calls are TRBV28 and TRBJ1-5; D might be TRBD1 (6 bases). Between the trimmed V and J ends, which lost 2 bases and 5 bases, there was a span of 10 bases. Germline-derived CDR1 and CDR2 are MDHEN and SYDVKM. CDR3 length equals 14 residues.

The V call is TRBV7-3, the J call TRBJ2-5; a weak D match, TRBD1 (5 bases). CDR1 is SGHTA and CDR2 is FQGTGA in the germline V gene. Trimming left V 5 bases short and J 1 base short, with 14 bases between. The CDR3 extends over 15 amino acids. The CDR3 DNA sequence: TGTGCCAGCAGCCCCCTAGGGGTTACCCAAGAGACCCAGTACTTC. Amino acids: CASSPLGVTQETQYF.

The CDR3 protein is CATSERERGAETQYF. The CDR3 DNA follows: TGTGCCACTTCAGAACGAGAGCGGGGGGCCGAGACCCAGTACTTC. The chain joins TRBV10-3 to TRBJ2-5; 9 bases match TRBD2. CDR3 length: 15 amino acids. V lost 10 bases and J lost 5; bases outside the gene matches: 14. Germline V gene lookup returns CDR1 ENHRY and CDR2 SYGVKD.